The T cell receptor (beta chain) under discussion was sequenced for a study of T cell changes during pregnancy in multiple sclerosis. Measured with immunoSEQ multiplex PCR; TCRdb has only the in-frame clones, and not every one. The sample contains roughly 65,000 clones, around nine tenths of which appear only once. CDR1 LGHNA and CDR2 YNFKEQ come from the germline V gene. The CDR3 contains 14 residues. V was pared by 3 bases and J by 8 bases, with 8 bases of the junction left unmatched. The material sequenced was peripheral blood, taken in the third trimester of pregnancy. The sequence was obtained from a female donor in good health, enrolled as a control in a pregnancy study. The chain employs TRBV4-2 and TRBJ1-2, with 8 bases lining up with TRBD1. CDR3: CASSHDRGSRGYTF. CDR3 DNA sequence: TGTGCCAGCAGCCATGACAGGGGCTCAAGGGGCTACACCTTC.